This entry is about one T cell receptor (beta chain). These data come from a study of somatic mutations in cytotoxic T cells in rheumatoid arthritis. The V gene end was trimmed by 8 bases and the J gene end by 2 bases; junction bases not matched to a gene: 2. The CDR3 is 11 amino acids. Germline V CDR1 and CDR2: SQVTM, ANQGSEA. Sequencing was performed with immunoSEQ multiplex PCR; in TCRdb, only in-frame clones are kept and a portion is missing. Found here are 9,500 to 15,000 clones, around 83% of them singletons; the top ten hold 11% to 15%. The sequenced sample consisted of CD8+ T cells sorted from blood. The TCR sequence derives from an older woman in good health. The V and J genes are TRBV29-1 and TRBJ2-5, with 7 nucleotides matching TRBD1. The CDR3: CSHRGQETQYF. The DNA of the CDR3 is TGCAGCCACAGGGGACAAGAGACCCAGTACTTC.